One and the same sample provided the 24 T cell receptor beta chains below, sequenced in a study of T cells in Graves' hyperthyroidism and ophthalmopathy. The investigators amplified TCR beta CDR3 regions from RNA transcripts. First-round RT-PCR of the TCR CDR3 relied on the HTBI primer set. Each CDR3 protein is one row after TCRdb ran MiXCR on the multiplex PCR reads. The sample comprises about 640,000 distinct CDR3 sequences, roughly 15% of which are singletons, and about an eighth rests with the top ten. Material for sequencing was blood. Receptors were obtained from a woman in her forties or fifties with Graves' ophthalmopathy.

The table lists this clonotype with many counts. The CDR3: CSVAYRVPESAFF. For the CDR3, the DNA is TGCAGCGTCGCTTACAGGGTTCCGGAGAGTGCTTTCTTT. The V gene is TRBV29-1, the J gene TRBJ1-1; weak D call: TRBD1 (6 bases). Germline V gene data show CDR1 as SQVTM and CDR2 as ANQGSEA. V was trimmed by 6 bases and J by 11 bases, leaving 22 bases between them. The CDR3 runs 13 residues.

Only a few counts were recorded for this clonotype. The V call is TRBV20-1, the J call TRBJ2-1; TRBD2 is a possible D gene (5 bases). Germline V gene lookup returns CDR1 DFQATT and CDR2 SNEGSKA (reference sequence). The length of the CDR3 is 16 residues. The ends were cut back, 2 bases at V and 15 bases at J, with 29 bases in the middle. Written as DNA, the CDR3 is TGCAGTGCTAGATTATTTGGACGGGAAGCCAGCATGGGTATGTTCTTC. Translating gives CSARLFGREASMGMFF.

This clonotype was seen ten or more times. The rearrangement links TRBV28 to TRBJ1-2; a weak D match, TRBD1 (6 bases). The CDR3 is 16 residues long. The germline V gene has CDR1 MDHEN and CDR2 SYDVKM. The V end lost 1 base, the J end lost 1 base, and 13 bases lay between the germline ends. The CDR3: CASSLLGGADNYGYTF. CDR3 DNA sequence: TGTGCCAGCAGTTTATTAGGGGGGGCAGATAACTATGGCTACACCTTC.

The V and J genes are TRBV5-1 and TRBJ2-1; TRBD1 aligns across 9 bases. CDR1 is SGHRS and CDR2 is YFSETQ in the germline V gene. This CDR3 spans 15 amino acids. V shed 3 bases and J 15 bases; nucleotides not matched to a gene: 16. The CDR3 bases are TGCGCCAGCAGCTATGGATCACCGGGACAGGGACCCCCGTTCTTC. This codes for CASSYGSPGQGPPFF.

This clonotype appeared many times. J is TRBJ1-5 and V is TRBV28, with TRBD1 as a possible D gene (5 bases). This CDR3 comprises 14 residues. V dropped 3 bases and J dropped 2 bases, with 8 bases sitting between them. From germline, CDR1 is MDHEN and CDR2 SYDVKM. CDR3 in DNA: TGTGCCAGCAGTTTCGACAGACGCAATCAGCCCCAGCATTTT. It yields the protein CASSFDRRNQPQHF. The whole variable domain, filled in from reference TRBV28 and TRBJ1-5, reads DVKVTQSSRYLVKRTGEKVFLECVQDMDHENMFWYRQDPGLGLRLIYFSYDVKMKEKGDIPEGYSVSREKKERFSLILESASTNQTSMYLCASSFDRRNQPQHFGDGTRLSIL.

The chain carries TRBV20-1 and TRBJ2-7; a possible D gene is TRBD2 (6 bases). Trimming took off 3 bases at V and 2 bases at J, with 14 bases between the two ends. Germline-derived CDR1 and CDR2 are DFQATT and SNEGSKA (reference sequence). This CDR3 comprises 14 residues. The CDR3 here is CSARTGEITYEQYF. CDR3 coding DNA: TGCAGTGCTAGGACGGGGGAGATCACCTACGAGCAGTACTTC.

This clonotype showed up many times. The chain's CDR3 is CASSLRVRGTEAFF. The CDR3 DNA reads TGTGCCAGCAGTTTAAGGGTACGGGGGACTGAAGCTTTCTTT. The gene calls are TRBV27 and TRBJ1-1; D perhaps matches TRBD1 (5 bases). The CDR3 loop spans 14 amino acids. Trimming shortened V by 2 bases and J by 5 bases, and 12 bases separated the two germline ends. The germline V gene has CDR1 MNHEY and CDR2 SMNVEV (reference sequence).

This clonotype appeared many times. The CDR3 reads CASSLRGAREGTRNEQFF. CDR3 coding DNA: TGTGCCAGCAGCTTACGTGGGGCGCGGGAGGGTACTAGGAATGAGCAGTTCTTC. The genes are TRBV7-3 and TRBJ2-1; 9 bases fit TRBD2. The CDR3 is made up of 18 amino acids. J lost 7 bases, V lost 2 bases, and 15 bases had no gene match. Germline V gives CDR1 SGHTA, CDR2 FQGTGA.

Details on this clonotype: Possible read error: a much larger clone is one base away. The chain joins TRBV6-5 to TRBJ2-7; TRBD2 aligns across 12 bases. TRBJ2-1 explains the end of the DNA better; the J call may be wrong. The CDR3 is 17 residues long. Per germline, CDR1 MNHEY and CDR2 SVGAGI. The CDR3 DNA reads TGTGCCAGCAGTTACTGGACTAGCGGGATCAAAGGATACGAGCAGTTCTTC. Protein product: CASSYWTSGIKGYEQFF.

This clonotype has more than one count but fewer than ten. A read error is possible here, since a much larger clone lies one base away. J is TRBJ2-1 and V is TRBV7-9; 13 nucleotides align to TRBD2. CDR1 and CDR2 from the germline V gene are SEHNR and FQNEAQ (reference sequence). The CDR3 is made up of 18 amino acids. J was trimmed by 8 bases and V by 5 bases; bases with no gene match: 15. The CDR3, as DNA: TGTGCCAGCAGCCGCACTAGCGGGAGGGTCGGAGGTCGGTATGAGCAGTTCTTC. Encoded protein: CASSRTSGRVGGRYEQFF.

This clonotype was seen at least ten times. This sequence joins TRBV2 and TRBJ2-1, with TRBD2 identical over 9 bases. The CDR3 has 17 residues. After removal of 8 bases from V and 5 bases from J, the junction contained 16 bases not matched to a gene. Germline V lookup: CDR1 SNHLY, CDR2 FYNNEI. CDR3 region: CASSGFPGASGDNEQFF. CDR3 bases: TGTGCCAGCTCGGGTTTCCCTGGGGCTAGCGGGGACAATGAGCAGTTCTTC.

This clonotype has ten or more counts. CDR3 region: CASSPMTGRVHTDTQYF. The CDR3 DNA is TGTGCCAGCAGCCCGATGACAGGGAGGGTGCACACAGATACGCAGTATTTT. J is TRBJ2-3 and V is TRBV28, with D perhaps matching TRBD1 or TRBD2 (7 bases each). CDR1 is MDHEN, CDR2 SYDVKM, per germline. With 6 bases removed from V and 2 bases from J, the gap between germline ends came to 21 bases. CDR3 length: 17 amino acids. The whole variable domain, filled in from reference TRBV28 and TRBJ2-3, reads DVKVTQSSRYLVKRTGEKVFLECVQDMDHENMFWYRQDPGLGLRLIYFSYDVKMKEKGDIPEGYSVSREKKERFSLILESASTNQTSMYLCASSPMTGRVHTDTQYFGPGTRLTVL.

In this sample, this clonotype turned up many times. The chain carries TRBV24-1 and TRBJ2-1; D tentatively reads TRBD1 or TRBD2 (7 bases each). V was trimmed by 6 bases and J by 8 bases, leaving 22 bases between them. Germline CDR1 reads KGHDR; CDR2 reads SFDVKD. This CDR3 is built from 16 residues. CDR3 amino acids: CATSKRGAGGEHEQFF. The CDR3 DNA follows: TGTGCCACCAGTAAAAGGGGGGCAGGGGGGGAGCATGAGCAGTTCTTC.

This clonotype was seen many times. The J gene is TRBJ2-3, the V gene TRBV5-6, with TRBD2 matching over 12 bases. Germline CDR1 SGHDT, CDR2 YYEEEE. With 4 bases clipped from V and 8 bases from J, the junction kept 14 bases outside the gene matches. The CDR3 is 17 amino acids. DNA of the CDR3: TGTGCCAGCAGCAAAGACGGCCTAGCGGGAGGGCCTGTTACGCAGTATTTT. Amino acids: CASSKDGLAGGPVTQYF.

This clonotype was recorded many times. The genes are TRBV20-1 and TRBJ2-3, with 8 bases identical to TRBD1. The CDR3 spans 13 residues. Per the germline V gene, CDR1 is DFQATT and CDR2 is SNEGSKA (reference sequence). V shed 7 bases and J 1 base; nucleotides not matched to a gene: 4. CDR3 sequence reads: CSVLGQGTDTQYF. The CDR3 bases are TGCAGTGTTCTGGGACAGGGCACAGATACGCAGTATTTT.

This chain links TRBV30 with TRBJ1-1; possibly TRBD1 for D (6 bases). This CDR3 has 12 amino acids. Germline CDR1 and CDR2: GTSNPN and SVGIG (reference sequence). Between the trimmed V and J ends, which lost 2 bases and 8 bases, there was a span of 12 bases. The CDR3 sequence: CAWSHRGTEAFF. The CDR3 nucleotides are TGTGCCTGGAGTCATAGGGGGACCGAAGCTTTCTTT.

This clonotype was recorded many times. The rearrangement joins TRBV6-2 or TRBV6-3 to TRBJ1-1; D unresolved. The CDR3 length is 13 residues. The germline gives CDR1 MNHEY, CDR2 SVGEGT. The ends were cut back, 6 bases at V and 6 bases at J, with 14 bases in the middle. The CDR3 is CASSPRFPAEAFF. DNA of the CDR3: TGTGCCAGCAGCCCGAGGTTCCCGGCTGAAGCTTTCTTT.

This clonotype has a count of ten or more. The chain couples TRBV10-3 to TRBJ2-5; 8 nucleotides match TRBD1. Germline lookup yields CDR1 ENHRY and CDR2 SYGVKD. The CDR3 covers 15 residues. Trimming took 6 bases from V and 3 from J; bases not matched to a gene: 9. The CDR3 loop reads CAISLGQGGKETQYF. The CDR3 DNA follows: TGTGCCATCAGCCTTGGACAGGGAGGAAAAGAGACCCAGTACTTC.

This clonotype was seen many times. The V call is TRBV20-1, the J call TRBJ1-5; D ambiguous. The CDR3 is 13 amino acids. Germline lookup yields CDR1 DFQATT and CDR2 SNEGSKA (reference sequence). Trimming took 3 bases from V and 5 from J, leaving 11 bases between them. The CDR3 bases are TGCAGTGCTAGTCCCGGTGGGGATCAGCCCCAGCATTTT. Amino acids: CSASPGGDQPQHF.

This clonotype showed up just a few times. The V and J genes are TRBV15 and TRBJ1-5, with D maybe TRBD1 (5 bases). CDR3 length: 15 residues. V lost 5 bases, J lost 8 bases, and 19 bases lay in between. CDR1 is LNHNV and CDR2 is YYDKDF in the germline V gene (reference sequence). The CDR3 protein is CATSRDIGVVKPQHF. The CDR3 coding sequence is TGTGCCACCAGCCGCGACATAGGGGTGGTGAAGCCCCAGCATTTT.

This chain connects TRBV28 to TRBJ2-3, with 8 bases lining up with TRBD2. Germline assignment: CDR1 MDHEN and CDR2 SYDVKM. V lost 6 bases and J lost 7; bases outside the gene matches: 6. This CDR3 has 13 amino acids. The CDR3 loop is CASRSGSRYTQYF. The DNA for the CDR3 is TGTGCCAGCAGGAGCGGGAGTAGATATACGCAGTATTTT.

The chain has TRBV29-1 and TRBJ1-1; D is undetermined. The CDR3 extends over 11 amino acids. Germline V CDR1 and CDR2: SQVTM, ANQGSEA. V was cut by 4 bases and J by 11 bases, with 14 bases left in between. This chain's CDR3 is CSVVVLGMAFF. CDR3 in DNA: TGCAGCGTTGTGGTTTTGGGTATGGCTTTCTTT. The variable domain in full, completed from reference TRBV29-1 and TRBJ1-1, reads SAVISQKPSRDICQRGTSLTIQCQVDSQVTMMFWYRQQPGQSLTLIATANQGSEATYESGFVIDKFPISRPNLTFSTLTVSNMSPEDSSIYLCSVVVLGMAFFGQGTRLTVV.

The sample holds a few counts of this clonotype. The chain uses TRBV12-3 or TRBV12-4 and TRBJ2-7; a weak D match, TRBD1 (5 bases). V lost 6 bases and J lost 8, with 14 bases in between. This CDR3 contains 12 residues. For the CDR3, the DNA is TGTGCCAGCAGCTGGACAAGCAATCAGCAGTACTTC. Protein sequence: CASSWTSNQQYF.

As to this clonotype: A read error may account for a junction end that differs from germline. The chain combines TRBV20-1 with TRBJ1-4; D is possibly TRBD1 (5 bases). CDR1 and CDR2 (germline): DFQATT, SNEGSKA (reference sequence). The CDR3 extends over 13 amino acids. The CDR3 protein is CSAVPDKNGKLFF. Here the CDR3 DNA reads TGCAGTGCTGTACCGGACAAAAATGGAAAACTGTTTTTT.